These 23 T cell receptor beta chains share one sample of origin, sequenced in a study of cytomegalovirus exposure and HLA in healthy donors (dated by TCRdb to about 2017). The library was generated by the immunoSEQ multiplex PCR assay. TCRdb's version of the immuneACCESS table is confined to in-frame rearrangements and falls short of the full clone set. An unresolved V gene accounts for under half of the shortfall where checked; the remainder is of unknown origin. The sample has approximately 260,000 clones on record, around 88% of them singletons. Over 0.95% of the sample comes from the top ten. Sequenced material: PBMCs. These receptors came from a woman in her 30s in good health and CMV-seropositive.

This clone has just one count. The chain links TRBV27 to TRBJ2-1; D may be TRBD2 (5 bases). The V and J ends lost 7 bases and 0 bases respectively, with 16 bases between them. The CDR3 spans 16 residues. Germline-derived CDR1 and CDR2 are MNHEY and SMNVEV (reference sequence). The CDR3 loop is CASKSVGGGSYNEQFF. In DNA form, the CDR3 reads TGTGCCAGCAAATCTGTCGGCGGAGGCTCCTACAATGAGCAGTTCTTC.

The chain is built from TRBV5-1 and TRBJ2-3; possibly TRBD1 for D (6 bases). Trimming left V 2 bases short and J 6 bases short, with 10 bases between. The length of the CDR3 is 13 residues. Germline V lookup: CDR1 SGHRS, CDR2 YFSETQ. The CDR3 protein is CASSLMRGDTQYF. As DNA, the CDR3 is TGCGCCAGCAGCTTAATGAGGGGGGATACGCAGTATTTT.

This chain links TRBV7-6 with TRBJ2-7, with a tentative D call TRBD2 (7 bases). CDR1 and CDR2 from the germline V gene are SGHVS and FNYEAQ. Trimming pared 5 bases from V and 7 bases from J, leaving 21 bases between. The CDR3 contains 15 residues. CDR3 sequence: CASSEGGASVGEQYF. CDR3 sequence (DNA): TGTGCCAGCAGCGAAGGGGGGGCTTCTGTTGGAGAGCAGTACTTC.

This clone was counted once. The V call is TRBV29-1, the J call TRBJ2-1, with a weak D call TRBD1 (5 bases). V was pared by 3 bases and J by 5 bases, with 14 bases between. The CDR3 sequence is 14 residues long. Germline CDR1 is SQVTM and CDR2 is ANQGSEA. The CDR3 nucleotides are TGCAGCGTTGACCCCGCACAGGCTCACAATGAGCAGTTCTTC. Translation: CSVDPAQAHNEQFF.

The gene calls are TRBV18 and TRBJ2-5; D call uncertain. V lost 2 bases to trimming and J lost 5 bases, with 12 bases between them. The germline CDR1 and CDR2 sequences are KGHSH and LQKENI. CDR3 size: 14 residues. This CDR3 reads CASSPSGGRETQYF. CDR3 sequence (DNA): TGTGCCAGCTCACCATCTGGCGGCCGGGAGACCCAGTACTTC. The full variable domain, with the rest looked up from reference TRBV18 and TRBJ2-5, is NAGVMQNPRHLVRRRGQEARLRCSPMKGHSHVYWYRQLPEEGLKFMVYLQKENIIDESGMPKERFSAEFPKEGPSILRIQQVVRGDSAAYFCASSPSGGRETQYFGPGTRLLVL.

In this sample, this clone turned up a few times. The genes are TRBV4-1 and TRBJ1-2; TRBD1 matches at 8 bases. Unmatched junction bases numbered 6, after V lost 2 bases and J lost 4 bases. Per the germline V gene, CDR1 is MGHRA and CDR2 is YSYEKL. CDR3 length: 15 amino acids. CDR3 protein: CASSQPGQGSYGYTF. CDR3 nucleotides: TGCGCCAGCAGCCAACCTGGACAGGGTTCCTATGGCTACACCTTC.

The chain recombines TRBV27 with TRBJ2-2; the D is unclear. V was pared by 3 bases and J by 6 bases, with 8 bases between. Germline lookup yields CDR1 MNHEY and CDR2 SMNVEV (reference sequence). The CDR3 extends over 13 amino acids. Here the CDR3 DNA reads TGTGCCAGCAGTTTCCACAGTTCCGGGGAGCTGTTTTTT. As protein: CASSFHSSGELFF.

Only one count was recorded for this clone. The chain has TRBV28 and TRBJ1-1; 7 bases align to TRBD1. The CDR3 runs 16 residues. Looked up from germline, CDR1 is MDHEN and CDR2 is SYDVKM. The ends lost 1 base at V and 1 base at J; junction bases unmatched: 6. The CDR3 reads CASSLSSAGGNTEAFF. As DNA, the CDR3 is TGTGCCAGCAGTTTATCATCAGCAGGGGGGAACACTGAAGCTTTCTTT. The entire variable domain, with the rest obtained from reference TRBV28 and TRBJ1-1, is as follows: DVKVTQSSRYLVKRTGEKVFLECVQDMDHENMFWYRQDPGLGLRLIYFSYDVKMKEKGDIPEGYSVSREKKERFSLILESASTNQTSMYLCASSLSSAGGNTEAFFGQGTRLTVV.

The CDR3 region has the DNA TGTGCCAGCAACACGGGGCGGGATAACTACGAGCAGTACTTC. This sequence encodes CASNTGRDNYEQYF. The genes are TRBV2 and TRBJ2-7; a possible D gene is TRBD2 (6 bases). Germline V gene lookup returns CDR1 SNHLY and CDR2 FYNNEI. The CDR3 extends over 14 amino acids. V dropped 7 bases and J dropped 3 bases, with 16 bases sitting between them.

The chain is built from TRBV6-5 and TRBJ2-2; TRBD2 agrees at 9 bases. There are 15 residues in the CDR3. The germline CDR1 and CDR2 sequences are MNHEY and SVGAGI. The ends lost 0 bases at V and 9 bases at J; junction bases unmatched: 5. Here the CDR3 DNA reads TGTGCCAGCAGTTACTCTAGTAGCGGGAGCAGGGAGCTGTTTTTT. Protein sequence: CASSYSSSGSRELFF.

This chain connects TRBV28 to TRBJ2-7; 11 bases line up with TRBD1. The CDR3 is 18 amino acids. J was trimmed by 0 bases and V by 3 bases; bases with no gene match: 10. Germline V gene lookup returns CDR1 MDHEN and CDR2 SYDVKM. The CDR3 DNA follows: TGTGCCAGCAGTTTGGACAGGGGGCAGACAATAGTCTCCTACGAGCAGTACTTC. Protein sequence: CASSLDRGQTIVSYEQYF.

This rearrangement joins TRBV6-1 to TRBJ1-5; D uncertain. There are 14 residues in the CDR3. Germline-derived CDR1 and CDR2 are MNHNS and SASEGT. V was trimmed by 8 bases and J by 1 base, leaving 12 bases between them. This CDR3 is CASEQDVSNQPQHF. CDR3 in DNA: TGTGCCAGCGAACAAGATGTGAGCAATCAGCCCCAGCATTTT.

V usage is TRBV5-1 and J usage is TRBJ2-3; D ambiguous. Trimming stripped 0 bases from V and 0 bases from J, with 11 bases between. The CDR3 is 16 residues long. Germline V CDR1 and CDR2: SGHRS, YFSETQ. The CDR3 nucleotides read TGCGCCAGCAGCTTGGAAATAGCTACTAGCACAGATACGCAGTATTTT. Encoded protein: CASSLEIATSTDTQYF.

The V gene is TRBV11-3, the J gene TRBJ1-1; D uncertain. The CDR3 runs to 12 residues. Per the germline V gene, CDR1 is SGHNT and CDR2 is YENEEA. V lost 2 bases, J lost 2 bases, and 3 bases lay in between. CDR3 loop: CASSLLNTEAFF. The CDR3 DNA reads TGTGCCAGCAGCTTACTAAACACTGAAGCTTTCTTT.

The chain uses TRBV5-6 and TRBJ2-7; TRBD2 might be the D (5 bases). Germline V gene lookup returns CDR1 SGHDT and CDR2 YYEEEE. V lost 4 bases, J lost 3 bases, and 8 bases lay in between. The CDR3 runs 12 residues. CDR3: CASSLGNYEQYF. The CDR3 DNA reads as TGTGCCAGCAGCCTCGGGAACTACGAGCAGTACTTC.

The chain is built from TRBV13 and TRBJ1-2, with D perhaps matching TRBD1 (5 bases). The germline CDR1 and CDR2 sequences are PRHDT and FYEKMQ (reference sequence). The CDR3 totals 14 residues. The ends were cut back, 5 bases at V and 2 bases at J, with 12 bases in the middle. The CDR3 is CASSPRDFNYGYTF. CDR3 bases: TGTGCCAGCAGCCCCCGGGACTTCAACTATGGCTACACCTTC.

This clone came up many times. The CDR3 nucleotides read TGTGCCAGTAGGGAGCGGGAGGGATACAATGAGCAGTTCTTC. It codes for CASREREGYNEQFF. The J gene is TRBJ2-1, the V gene TRBV19, with TRBD2 matching 10 bases. This CDR3 has 14 amino acids. Germline V gene lookup returns CDR1 LNHDA and CDR2 SQIVND (reference sequence). The V segment lost 6 bases and the J segment 4 bases; nucleotides outside the gene matches: 3.

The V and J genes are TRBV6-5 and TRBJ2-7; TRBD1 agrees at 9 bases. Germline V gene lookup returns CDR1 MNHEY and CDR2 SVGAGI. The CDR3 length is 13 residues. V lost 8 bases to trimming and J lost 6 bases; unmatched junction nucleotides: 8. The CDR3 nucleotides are TGTGCCAGCTGCCGGGACAGGGCTTCCGAGCAGTACTTC. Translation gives CASCRDRASEQYF.

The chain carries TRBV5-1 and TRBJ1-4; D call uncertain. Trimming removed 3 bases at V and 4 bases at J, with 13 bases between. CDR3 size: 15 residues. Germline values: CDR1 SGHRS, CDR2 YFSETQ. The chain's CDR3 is CASSSAGLGNEKLFF. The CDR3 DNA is TGCGCCAGCAGCTCCGCCGGACTCGGTAATGAAAAACTGTTTTTT.

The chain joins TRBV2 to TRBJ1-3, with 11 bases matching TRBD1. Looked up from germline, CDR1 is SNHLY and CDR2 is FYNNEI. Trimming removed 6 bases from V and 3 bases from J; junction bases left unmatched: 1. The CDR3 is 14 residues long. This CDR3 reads CASRGTGGGNTIYF. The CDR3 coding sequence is TGTGCCAGCAGGGGGACAGGGGGTGGAAACACCATATATTTT.

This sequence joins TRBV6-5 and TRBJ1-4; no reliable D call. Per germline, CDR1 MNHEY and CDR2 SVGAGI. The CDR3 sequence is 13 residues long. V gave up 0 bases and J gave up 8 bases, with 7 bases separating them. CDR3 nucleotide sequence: TGTGCCAGCAGTTACTCTCGGGGAGAAAAACTGTTTTTT. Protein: CASSYSRGEKLFF.

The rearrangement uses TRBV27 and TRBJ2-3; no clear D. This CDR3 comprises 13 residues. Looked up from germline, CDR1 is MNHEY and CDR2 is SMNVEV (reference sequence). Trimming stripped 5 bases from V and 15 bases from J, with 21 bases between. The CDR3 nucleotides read TGTGCCAGCAGTACCCCCTCCGGCCTCCGACAATATTTT. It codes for CASSTPSGLRQYF.

For the CDR3, the DNA is TGTGCCAGCAGTCCCATAGATGAAAAACTGTTTTTT. Translating it yields CASSPIDEKLFF. The rearrangement joins TRBV25-1 to TRBJ1-4; D is unresolved. The germline gives CDR1 MGHDK, CDR2 SYGVNS. This CDR3 is 12 amino acids long. Trimming pared 5 bases from V and 6 bases from J, leaving 7 bases between.